Listed here are 18 T cell receptor beta chains from one sample, sequenced in a study of blood T cells in healthy people across ages (dated by TCRdb to the mid-2010s). Library preparation employed 5' RACE. The sequencing machine was an Illumina HiSeq 2500. A second roughly 7 to 12 cycle PCR used a sample-barcoded 5' primer and a J-beta primer mix. Clones were called with MiXCR by TCRdb after fastp trimmed the public reads at Q25, and only in-frame beta chains were retained. Every CDR3 protein is listed once, alongside the most common genes and DNA of its rows. The sample has 730,000 or so distinct CDR3 sequences on record, 35% to 50% of them singletons. The ten most abundant clones make up about 32% of the sample. Sequenced: blood. The receptor set was obtained from a man older than 75 in good health.

The CDR3, as DNA: TGTGCCAGCAGCCAACGGAGGGACCTGGGGACCCAGTACTTC. Residues: CASSQRRDLGTQYF. V usage is TRBV6-5 and J usage is TRBJ2-7, with D possibly TRBD2 on 6 matching bases. TRBJ2-5 explains the end of the DNA better; the J call may be wrong. The CDR3 is 14 amino acids. Germline CDR1 reads MNHEY; CDR2 reads SVGAGI.

J is TRBJ2-5 and V is TRBV6-6, with 7 bases lining up with TRBD2. The CDR3 covers 14 residues. The junction had 1 base not matched to a gene; V was cut back by 2 bases and J by 1 base. Germline lookup yields CDR1 MNHNY and CDR2 SVGAGI (reference sequence). CDR3 protein: CASSYAGVQETQYF. In DNA, the CDR3 is TGTGCCAGCAGTTACGCGGGGGTCCAAGAGACCCAGTACTTC.

Ten or more counts support this clonotype. The genes are TRBV27 and TRBJ2-3; tentatively, D is TRBD2 (6 bases). V lost 5 bases and J 0 bases, leaving 9 bases between the germline ends. Germline V CDR1 and CDR2: MNHEY, SMNVEV (reference sequence). CDR3 length: 14 residues. This chain's CDR3 is CASSVRGSTDTQYF. CDR3 DNA: TGTGCCAGCAGTGTGCGGGGAAGCACAGATACGCAGTATTTT.

The chain uses TRBV12-3 or TRBV12-4 and TRBJ2-7; a weak D match, TRBD2 (5 bases). The V end lost 3 bases, the J end lost 3 bases, and 18 bases lay between the germline ends. The CDR3 is 16 residues long. This chain's CDR3 is CASSFLSRTGSYEQYF. The CDR3, as DNA: TGTGCCAGCAGTTTTTTGAGTAGGACGGGAAGCTACGAGCAGTACTTC.

The chain uses TRBV4-1 and TRBJ2-4; weak D call: TRBD2 (6 bases). The end of the DNA is better explained by TRBJ2-7, so the J call may be wrong. Germline lookup yields CDR1 MGHRA and CDR2 YSYEKL. The CDR3 is 15 residues long. The CDR3 is CASSPRGVESYEQYF. CDR3 DNA: TGCGCCAGCAGCCCCCGCGGGGTTGAAAGCTACGAGCAGTACTTC.

The genes are TRBV20-1 and TRBJ2-1, with 9 positions matching TRBD2. This CDR3 spans 16 amino acids. CDR1 DFQATT and CDR2 SNEGSKA come from the germline V gene (reference sequence). V shed 1 base and J 6 bases; nucleotides not matched to a gene: 10. DNA of the CDR3: TGCAGTGCTAGAGTTGGTAGCGGGGGACGACCCAATGAGCAGTTCTTC. This sequence encodes CSARVGSGGRPNEQFF.

As regards this clonotype: It may be a read error: a sequence one base away is much more abundant. V and J are TRBV18 and TRBJ2-1; D unresolved. CDR3 length: 15 amino acids. The germline V and J ends were trimmed by 4 bases and 13 bases, with 23 bases remaining between them. The germline CDR1 and CDR2 sequences are KGHSH and LQKENI. Written as DNA, the CDR3 is TGTGCCAGCTCACTCCAAGGAAAAAGCCTGGAGACCCAGTTCTTC. Translating gives CASSLQGKSLETQFF.

The table lists this clonotype with a few counts. The genes are TRBV14 and TRBJ2-3, with 7 positions matching TRBD2. The V gene end was trimmed by 4 bases and the J gene end by 5 bases; junction bases not matched to a gene: 18. CDR1 is SGHDN, CDR2 FVKESK, per germline. The CDR3 extends over 18 amino acids. The CDR3 nucleotides are TGTGCCAGCAGCCCCCGCTCCGGCGGGAGTGGGCACAAAGATACGCAGTATTTT. Its translation: CASSPRSGGSGHKDTQYF.

This clonotype was counted only a few times. This rearrangement joins TRBV20-1 to TRBJ2-3, with D perhaps TRBD2 (5 bases). Between the trimmed V and J ends, which lost 1 base and 2 bases, there was a span of 10 bases. This CDR3 has 14 residues. CDR1 is DFQATT and CDR2 is SNEGSKA in the germline V gene (reference sequence). The CDR3 bases are TGCAGTGCTAGAGTACCCGGGAACACAGATACGCAGTATTTT. Translating gives CSARVPGNTDTQYF.

The chain employs TRBV5-1 and TRBJ2-5; the match to TRBD2 covers 9 bases. CDR1 is SGHRS and CDR2 is YFSETQ in the germline V gene. Trimming removed 0 bases from V and 0 bases from J; junction bases left unmatched: 6. The CDR3 totals 17 residues. The CDR3 loop reads CASSLAGPSGNQETQYF. CDR3 nucleotide sequence: TGCGCCAGCAGCTTGGCCGGCCCTAGCGGGAACCAAGAGACCCAGTACTTC.

This clonotype was found once. CDR3 in amino acids: CSATDRYPYEQYF. The CDR3 bases are TGCAGTGCGACTGACAGATACCCCTACGAGCAGTACTTC. The J gene is TRBJ2-7, the V gene TRBV20-1; D may be TRBD1 (5 bases). Germline-derived CDR1 and CDR2 are DFQATT and SNEGSKA (reference sequence). V was cut by 6 bases and J by 2 bases, with 14 bases left in between. The CDR3 covers 13 residues.

This chain joins TRBV27 and TRBJ2-3; 7 nucleotides agree with TRBD1. The CDR3 runs to 14 residues. V lost 4 bases, J lost 6 bases, and 7 bases stayed unmatched. Germline values: CDR1 MNHEY, CDR2 SMNVEV (reference sequence). The CDR3 here is CASSSTGSADTQYF. The CDR3 DNA follows: TGTGCCAGCAGTTCGACAGGGTCGGCCGATACGCAGTATTTT.

The chain joins TRBV3-1 to TRBJ2-7; no firm D call. The DNA end is more similar to TRBJ2-5, so the J call may be wrong. The V gene's germline CDR1 is LGHDT and CDR2 YNNKEL (reference sequence). This CDR3 is built from 14 residues. The CDR3 sequence is CASSQDWQRETQYF. As DNA, the CDR3 is TGTGCCAGCAGCCAAGATTGGCAGAGGGAGACCCAGTACTTC.

V gene TRBV2 combines with J gene TRBJ2-1; D possibly matches TRBD1 or TRBD2 (8 bases each). The J call may be wrong; the DNA end is better matched by TRBJ2-7. The CDR3 has 13 amino acids. From germline, CDR1 is SNHLY and CDR2 FYNNEI. The CDR3 protein is CASNGGRTGEQYF. The CDR3 region has the DNA TGTGCCAGTAACGGCGGGAGGACAGGGGAGCAGTACTTC.

Remarks on this clonotype: The junction differs from germline at one of its ends, possibly a read error. V usage is TRBV6-2 or TRBV6-3 and J usage is TRBJ1-4; no definite D call. The CDR3 has 15 amino acids. Germline CDR1 and CDR2: MNHEY and SVGEGT. DNA for the CDR3: TGTGCCAGCAGTTACGAGATGGGTGGAGATGAAGAACTGTTTTTT. Its protein product is CASSYEMGGDEELFF.

The chain employs TRBV20-1 and TRBJ2-5; 9 nucleotides align to TRBD2. Trimming at V came to 6 bases and at J to 5 bases, leaving 10 bases not matched to a gene. Germline CDR1 and CDR2: DFQATT and SNEGSKA (reference sequence). The length of the CDR3 is 14 residues. In nucleotides, the CDR3 is TGCAGTGCCACCTCGGGACTAGCCGGGGAGACCCAGTACTTC. Its protein product is CSATSGLAGETQYF.

This chain links TRBV7-2 with TRBJ2-5; possible D gene TRBD2, 7 bases. Germline CDR1 SGHTA, CDR2 FQGNSA. V lost 5 bases to trimming and J lost 3 bases, with 16 bases between them. The CDR3 consists of 15 residues. CDR3 DNA: TGTGCCAGCAGCCGGGGGAGGGGGTGGGAAGAGACCCAGTACTTC. Translated, it gives CASSRGRGWEETQYF.

Concerning this clonotype itself: This could be a read error, since a much larger clone is one nucleotide away. The chain is built from TRBV6-1 and TRBJ2-5, with a tentative D call TRBD1 (5 bases). The J call is in doubt because the DNA end fits TRBJ2-7 better. Germline V gene lookup returns CDR1 MNHNS and CDR2 SASEGT. The CDR3 runs to 12 residues. CDR3 sequence reads: CASRWGSYEQYF. In DNA form, the CDR3 reads TGTGCCAGCAGGTGGGGCAGCTACGAGCAGTACTTC.